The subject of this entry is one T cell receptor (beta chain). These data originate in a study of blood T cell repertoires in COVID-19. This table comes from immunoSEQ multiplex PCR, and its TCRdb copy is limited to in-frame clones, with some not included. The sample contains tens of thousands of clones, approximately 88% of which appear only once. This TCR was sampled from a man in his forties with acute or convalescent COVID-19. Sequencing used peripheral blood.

CDR3 loop: CASNHLQGSSYEQYF. The CDR3, as DNA: TGTGCCAGCAACCATCTACAGGGGAGTTCCTACGAGCAGTACTTC. The gene calls are TRBV6-1 and TRBJ2-7, with 7 bases identical to TRBD1. CDR3 length: 15 residues. Germline values: CDR1 MNHNS, CDR2 SASEGT. Unmatched junction bases numbered 10, after V lost 7 bases and J lost 1 base.